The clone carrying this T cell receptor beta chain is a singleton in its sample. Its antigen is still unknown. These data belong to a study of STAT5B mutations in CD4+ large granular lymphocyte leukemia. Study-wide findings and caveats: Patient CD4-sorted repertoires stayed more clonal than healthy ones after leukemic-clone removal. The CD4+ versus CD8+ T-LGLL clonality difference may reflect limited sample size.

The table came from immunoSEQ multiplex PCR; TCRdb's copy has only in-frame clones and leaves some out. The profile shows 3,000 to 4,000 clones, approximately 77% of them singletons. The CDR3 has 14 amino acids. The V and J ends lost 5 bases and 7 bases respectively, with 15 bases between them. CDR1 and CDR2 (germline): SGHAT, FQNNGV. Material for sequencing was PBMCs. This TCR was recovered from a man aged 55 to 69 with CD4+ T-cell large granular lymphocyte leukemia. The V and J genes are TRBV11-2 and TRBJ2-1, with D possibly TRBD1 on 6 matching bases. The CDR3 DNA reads TGTGCCAGCAGCCCCCGGACAGTTAGTAATGAGCAGTTCTTC. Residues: CASSPRTVSNEQFF.